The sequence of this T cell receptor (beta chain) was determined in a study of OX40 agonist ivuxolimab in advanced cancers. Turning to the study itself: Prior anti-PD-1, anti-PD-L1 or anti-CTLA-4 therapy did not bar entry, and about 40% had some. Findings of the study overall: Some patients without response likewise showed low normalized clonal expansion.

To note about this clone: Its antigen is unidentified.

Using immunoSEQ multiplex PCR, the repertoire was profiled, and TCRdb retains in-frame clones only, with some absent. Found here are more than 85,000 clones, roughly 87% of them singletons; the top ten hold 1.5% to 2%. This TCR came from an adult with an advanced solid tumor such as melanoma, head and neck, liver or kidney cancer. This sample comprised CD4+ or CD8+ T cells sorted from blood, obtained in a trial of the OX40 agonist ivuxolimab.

CDR3 region: CASSLGDIQETQYF. The CDR3 region has the DNA TGTGCCAGCAGCTTGGGGGACATCCAAGAGACCCAGTACTTC. The V call is TRBV7-8, the J call TRBJ2-5; a weak D match, TRBD1 (6 bases). This CDR3 is built from 14 residues. Germline assignment: CDR1 SGHVS and CDR2 FQNEAQ. V lost 3 bases, J lost 1 base, and 9 bases lay in between.